Following are 21 T cell receptor beta chains from one sample sequenced in a study of blood T cell repertoires in COVID-19. Here immunoSEQ multiplex PCR was the method, and the copy in TCRdb shows in-frame clones only, minus some. The top ten hold around 5.6% of the sample, which has 120,000 or so clones, 83% seen once. The source material was peripheral blood. These TCRs come from an elderly man with active or convalescent COVID-19.

This clone was counted only a few times. The chain has TRBV30 and TRBJ2-7; possible D gene TRBD2, 6 bases. Trimming pared 3 bases from V and 4 bases from J, leaving 13 bases between. Germline V lookup: CDR1 GTSNPN, CDR2 SVGIG (reference sequence). The CDR3 covers 13 residues. The CDR3 spells CAWSGSGLYEQYF. The CDR3 coding sequence is TGTGCCTGGAGCGGATCGGGACTTTACGAGCAGTACTTC.

This clone was detected only a few times. V usage is TRBV4-1 and J usage is TRBJ1-1; D is unresolved. From germline, CDR1 is MGHRA and CDR2 YSYEKL. The CDR3 extends over 15 amino acids. Trimming took 0 bases from V and 1 from J, leaving 9 bases between them. CDR3: CASSQDIAANTEAFF. CDR3 coding DNA: TGCGCCAGCAGCCAAGATATTGCGGCGAACACTGAAGCTTTCTTT.

The CDR3 is CASSLDLGDEQFF. The DNA of the CDR3 is TGTGCCAGCAGCTTAGATTTGGGCGATGAGCAGTTCTTC. The chain recombines TRBV7-8 with TRBJ2-1; D uncertain. Germline loops: CDR1 SGHVS, CDR2 FQNEAQ. V lost 1 base and J lost 8, with 9 bases in between. The CDR3 extends over 13 amino acids.

The rearrangement uses TRBV18 and TRBJ2-3; 8 bases line up with TRBD2. The CDR3 has 18 amino acids. With 3 bases clipped from V and 2 bases from J, the junction kept 13 bases outside the gene matches. The germline gives CDR1 KGHSH, CDR2 LQKENI. The CDR3 nucleotides are TGTGCCAGCTCACCGTCAGCAGCCGGGGGGGTCTTCACAGATACGCAGTATTTT. This sequence encodes CASSPSAAGGVFTDTQYF.

The count of this clone is one. Its ends do not fully match the called genes, so a read error is possible. The chain combines TRBV7-2 with TRBJ2-5; TRBD2 matches 10 bases. The CDR3 contains 15 residues. The V gene's germline CDR1 is SGHTA and CDR2 FQGNSA. The CDR3 region is CASSERLAGQGTQYF. Written as DNA, the CDR3 is TGTGCCAGCAGCGAGCGACTAGCGGGTCAAGGGACCCAGTACTTC.

The chain joins TRBV7-2 to TRBJ1-3; D not resolved. Germline CDR1 SGHTA, CDR2 FQGNSA. The V end lost 4 bases, the J end lost 4 bases, and 17 bases lay between the germline ends. The CDR3 sequence is 16 residues long. The CDR3 loop is CASSSSAGFRGNTIYF. For the CDR3, the DNA is TGTGCCAGCAGCTCCAGTGCGGGTTTCCGAGGAAACACCATATATTTT.

The genes are TRBV5-1 and TRBJ1-1; a possible D gene is TRBD1 (5 bases). The V end was cut by 5 bases, the J end by 0 bases, with 20 bases between. CDR3 length: 17 amino acids. CDR1 and CDR2 (germline): SGHRS, YFSETQ. CDR3 sequence reads: CASRRARGDPMNTEAFF. The CDR3 region has the DNA TGCGCCAGCAGAAGGGCTAGGGGTGACCCAATGAACACTGAAGCTTTCTTT.

Written as DNA, the CDR3 is TGTGCCAGCAGCCAAGATAAGGACGGGGGGCGCACCGGGGAGCTGTTTTTT. Protein product: CASSQDKDGGRTGELFF. The chain recombines TRBV4-2 with TRBJ2-2, with D maybe TRBD2 (7 bases). V lost 0 bases to trimming and J lost 4 bases, with 15 bases between them. Germline values: CDR1 LGHNA, CDR2 YNFKEQ. CDR3 length: 17 residues.

This sequence joins TRBV6-5 and TRBJ1-2, with unresolved D. The CDR3 consists of 14 residues. CDR1 and CDR2 (germline): MNHEY, SVGAGI. The V end lost 4 bases, the J end lost 4 bases, and 13 bases lay between the germline ends. DNA of the CDR3: TGTGCCAGCAGTTTGCGGCAGCCTAGCTATGGCTACACCTTC. Protein: CASSLRQPSYGYTF.

The chain has TRBV19 and TRBJ2-6, with 7 nucleotides matching TRBD1. This CDR3 contains 15 residues. J was trimmed by 4 bases and V by 7 bases; bases with no gene match: 7. Germline V gene data show CDR1 as LNHDA and CDR2 as SQIVND (reference sequence). This chain's CDR3 is CASTAGGYGANVLTF. CDR3 bases: TGTGCCAGTACGGCAGGGGGTTACGGGGCCAACGTCCTGACTTTC.

V gene TRBV19 combines with J gene TRBJ1-5, with D possibly matching TRBD1 (5 bases). CDR1 LNHDA and CDR2 SQIVND come from the germline V gene (reference sequence). The CDR3 totals 17 residues. V was pared by 9 bases and J by 0 bases, with 21 bases between. The CDR3 loop is CASSSFIDRYSNQPQHF. CDR3 DNA sequence: TGTGCCAGCAGTTCCTTTATAGACAGATATAGCAATCAGCCCCAGCATTTT.

This chain uses TRBV4-1 with TRBJ1-1; D is ambiguous. Trimming pared 0 bases from V and 2 bases from J, leaving 13 bases between. The CDR3 sequence is 16 residues long. Germline CDR1 is MGHRA and CDR2 is YSYEKL. In DNA, the CDR3 is TGCGCCAGCAGCCAAGAGGTCAGCAGGCCTAACACTGAAGCTTTCTTT. Translation: CASSQEVSRPNTEAFF.

J is TRBJ1-1 and V is TRBV6-5, with a possible D match to TRBD1 (5 bases). This CDR3 has 14 amino acids. Looked up from germline, CDR1 is MNHEY and CDR2 is SVGAGI. V lost 4 bases and J lost 1, with 10 bases in between. The DNA for the CDR3 is TGTGCCAGCAGTTCCCGACAGCAGAACACTGAAGCTTTCTTT. This sequence encodes CASSSRQQNTEAFF.

This sequence joins TRBV18 and TRBJ1-5; 9 positions agree with TRBD1. With 4 bases clipped from V and 6 bases from J, the junction kept 7 bases outside the gene matches. Germline assignment: CDR1 KGHSH and CDR2 LQKENI. The CDR3 covers 15 residues. In DNA form, the CDR3 reads TGTGCCAGCTCACTACAGGGGGCCCTAATTCAGCCCCAGCATTTT. Its protein product is CASSLQGALIQPQHF.

The chain couples TRBV2 to TRBJ1-1, with D perhaps matching TRBD1 (6 bases). The CDR3 extends over 18 amino acids. Germline-derived CDR1 and CDR2 are SNHLY and FYNNEI. The V gene lost 2 bases and the J gene lost 0 bases, with 19 bases spanning the gap. This CDR3 is CASSENGAGASMNTEAFF. CDR3 nucleotide sequence: TGTGCCAGCAGTGAAAATGGGGCAGGGGCGAGCATGAACACTGAAGCTTTCTTT.

The J gene is TRBJ2-5, the V gene TRBV30; tentative D call: TRBD1 (5 bases). The V gene's germline CDR1 is GTSNPN and CDR2 SVGIG (reference sequence). The V and J ends lost 0 bases and 2 bases respectively, with 13 bases between them. The length of the CDR3 is 15 residues. DNA of the CDR3: TGTGCCTGGAGTGTAGGGGCAGGAAATCAAGAGACCCAGTACTTC. Amino acid sequence: CAWSVGAGNQETQYF.

The chain carries TRBV6-5 and TRBJ1-2; 8 nucleotides align to TRBD1. The V gene end was trimmed by 6 bases and the J gene end by 8 bases; junction bases not matched to a gene: 8. This CDR3 comprises 13 residues. The germline CDR1 and CDR2 sequences are MNHEY and SVGAGI. The DNA of the CDR3 is TGTGCCAGCAGCGTCAGGGGGCCTGAGGGCTACACCTTC. Translation: CASSVRGPEGYTF.

The chain links TRBV2 to TRBJ1-5; D possibly corresponds to TRBD1 (5 bases). The CDR3 covers 15 residues. The V gene's germline CDR1 is SNHLY and CDR2 FYNNEI. V gave up 4 bases and J gave up 0 bases, with 10 bases separating them. The CDR3: CASSVGGTSNQPQHF. In nucleotides, the CDR3 is TGTGCCAGCAGTGTTGGAGGGACTAGCAATCAGCCCCAGCATTTT.

The V and J genes are TRBV4-1 and TRBJ2-3; 14 bases map to TRBD2. The CDR3 covers 18 residues. The J segment lost 1 base and the V segment lost 4 bases, leaving 7 bases of the junction unmatched. CDR1 is MGHRA, CDR2 YSYEKL, per germline. The CDR3 sequence: CASSRRLAGGLGTDTQYF. The CDR3 coding sequence is TGCGCCAGCAGCCGCCGACTAGCGGGGGGGCTGGGCACAGATACGCAGTATTTT.

The chain employs TRBV7-9 and TRBJ1-4; TRBD1 matches at 9 bases. Losses at the gene ends were 3 bases for V and 8 bases for J; bases not matched to a gene: 7. The length of the CDR3 is 15 residues. Germline CDR1 SEHNR, CDR2 FQNEAQ (reference sequence). As DNA, the CDR3 is TGTGCCAGCAGCTTTCCGGGACAGGGAAGAGAAAAACTGTTTTTT. Translating gives CASSFPGQGREKLFF.

This clone was seen a handful of times. This sequence joins TRBV4-3 and TRBJ1-6; D unresolved. Germline V gene data show CDR1 as LGHNA and CDR2 as YSLEER. CDR3 length: 14 amino acids. V was pared by 0 bases and J by 8 bases, with 8 bases between. CDR3: CASSQDRNDSPLHF. In DNA form, the CDR3 reads TGCGCCAGCAGCCAAGACAGAAACGATTCACCCCTCCACTTT.